This TCR beta chain was obtained from a study of T cell responses to AZD1222 COVID-19 vaccine. Study conclusions and caveats: Clonal diversity may have been underestimated in mostly white British donors. Elevations in Spike-specific TCR breadth and depth followed administration of two AZD1222 doses.

Regarding this clone: Its antigen is undetermined.

This CDR3 region has 15 residues. V lost 0 bases, J lost 4 bases, and 10 bases lay in between. CDR1 and CDR2 (germline): SGHKS, YYEKEE (reference sequence). Data came from immunoSEQ multiplex PCR; TCRdb stores just in-frame clones and leaves some out. This repertoire shows around 130,000 clones, roughly 87% found once; its top ten account for approximately 9.8%. This TCR derives from an adult who received the AZD1222 COVID-19 vaccine. The source material was peripheral blood, sampled 28 days after the second AZD1222 dose. V is TRBV5-5 and J is TRBJ1-4, with D unclear. This chain's CDR3 is CASSLVSGINEKLFF. In DNA form, the CDR3 reads TGTGCCAGCAGCTTGGTGTCGGGGATTAATGAAAAACTGTTTTTT.